Presented here are 16 T cell receptor beta chains from one specimen sequenced in a study of T-cell memory formation after mild COVID-19 (dated by TCRdb to about 2021). The receptor library was made with 5' RACE. TCRdb records Illumina NovaSeq 6000 as the sequencer. TCRdb redid the processing of the public reads, applying fastp at Q25 and MiXCR, and retained in-frame beta chains. Duplicate CDR3 protein sequences are folded into a single record with the most common DNA and genes. For this sample the table gives a few hundred thousand distinct CDR3 sequences, of which under 30% were detected only once. Approximately 13% of the sample goes to the ten largest clones. The sequenced material came from PBMCs or a T cell subset sorted from them (not recorded which). The receptors stem from an adult woman who had mild COVID-19 (a few samples of this study predate the infection). The sample titles of this study are shuffled in the database, so cell type and time point are left out; the donor was told from shared clones.

CDR3: CASSWPRGRVETQYF. The CDR3 bases are TGTGCCAGCAGCTGGCCTAGAGGTCGTGTGGAGACCCAGTACTTC. V and J are TRBV11-1 and TRBJ2-5; no definite D call. The CDR3 extends over 15 amino acids. Trimming cost V 4 bases and J 5 bases, with 17 bases left between them. Germline V gene data show CDR1 as SGHAT and CDR2 as FQDESV (reference sequence).

This clonotype was seen a few times. The V and J genes are TRBV7-3 and TRBJ2-1, with 10 bases fitting TRBD2. Trimming took 5 bases from V and 5 from J; bases not matched to a gene: 6. The CDR3 runs 15 residues. The V gene's germline CDR1 is SGHTA and CDR2 FQGTGA. The CDR3 sequence: CASSLAGAPNNEQFF. The CDR3 coding sequence is TGTGCCAGCAGCCTAGCGGGAGCCCCTAACAATGAGCAGTTCTTC.

The V call is TRBV10-3, the J call TRBJ2-5, with 7 bases aligning to TRBD2. CDR1 and CDR2 (germline): ENHRY, SYGVKD. V dropped 10 bases and J dropped 5; count of bases not matched to a gene: 10. CDR3 length: 13 amino acids. This CDR3 reads CATTHGLGETQYF. As DNA, the CDR3 is TGTGCCACCACGCATGGACTAGGGGAGACCCAGTACTTC.

Only a few counts were recorded for this clonotype. The chain has TRBV18 and TRBJ1-5; the D gene is possibly TRBD1 (6 bases). V was pared by 3 bases and J by 3 bases, with 12 bases between. The CDR3 extends over 15 amino acids. Germline lookup yields CDR1 KGHSH and CDR2 LQKENI. This CDR3 is CASSPQGRDNQPQHF. The CDR3 region has the DNA TGTGCCAGCTCACCTCAGGGGAGGGACAATCAGCCCCAGCATTTT.

The chain joins TRBV6-5 to TRBJ1-1; the D is unclear. This CDR3 has 12 amino acids. V lost 0 bases, J lost 8 bases, and 7 bases lay in between. Germline values: CDR1 MNHEY, CDR2 SVGAGI. Here the CDR3 reads CASSYSYGEAFF. The CDR3, as DNA: TGTGCCAGCAGTTACTCATACGGCGAAGCTTTCTTT.

This clonotype showed up just a few times. The V call is TRBV5-1, the J call TRBJ2-3, with 11 bases fitting TRBD2. Trimming took 4 bases from V and 0 from J; bases not matched to a gene: 10. The CDR3 has 18 amino acids. Looked up from germline, CDR1 is SGHRS and CDR2 is YFSETQ. This CDR3 is CASSTRKTSGTSTDTQYF. The CDR3 DNA sequence: TGCGCCAGCAGCACTCGCAAGACTAGCGGGACTAGCACAGATACGCAGTATTTT.

The DNA of the CDR3 is TGTGCCAGCAGGGAGGGCGGCACCGGGGAGCTGTTTTTT. Translation gives CASREGGTGELFF. The chain joins TRBV6-5 to TRBJ2-2; the D gene is possibly TRBD2 (6 bases). Germline CDR1 is MNHEY and CDR2 is SVGAGI. The V end lost 6 bases, the J end lost 4 bases, and 9 bases lay between the germline ends. The length of the CDR3 is 13 residues.

J is TRBJ1-2 and V is TRBV7-2, with D hard to call. This CDR3 is built from 12 residues. Per germline, CDR1 SGHTA and CDR2 FQGNSA. V gave up 3 bases and J gave up 4 bases, with 6 bases separating them. The CDR3: CASSFEVYGYTF. In nucleotides, the CDR3 is TGTGCCAGCAGCTTTGAGGTCTATGGCTACACCTTC.

This clonotype has a handful of counts. The V call is TRBV20-1, the J call TRBJ2-5; 7 nucleotides line up with TRBD1. V was pared by 6 bases and J by 5 bases, with 18 bases of the junction left unmatched. The CDR3 sequence is 16 residues long. The V gene's germline CDR1 is DFQATT and CDR2 SNEGSKA (reference sequence). DNA of the CDR3: TGCAGTGCCACCTGGGGGCCCATAGGGGGCCTGGAGACCCAGTACTTC. Translation gives CSATWGPIGGLETQYF.

V is TRBV4-1 and J is TRBJ2-3, with a weak D call TRBD2 (6 bases). Germline CDR1 and CDR2: MGHRA and YSYEKL. Trimming removed 0 bases from V and 1 base from J, with 8 bases in between. The CDR3 covers 15 residues. This CDR3 reads CASSQERRGTDTQYF. Written as DNA, the CDR3 is TGCGCCAGCAGCCAAGAGCGGAGGGGCACAGATACGCAGTATTTT.

V and J are TRBV5-5 and TRBJ1-1; 7 nucleotides line up with TRBD1. V dropped 1 base and J dropped 0; count of bases not matched to a gene: 9. This CDR3 spans 17 amino acids. Germline V gene sequence: CDR1 SGHKS, CDR2 YYEKEE (reference sequence). CDR3 DNA: TGTGCCAGCAGCTTGATGGGACAGAGAAGATTGAACACTGAAGCTTTCTTT. This translates into CASSLMGQRRLNTEAFF.

V usage is TRBV6-2 or TRBV6-3 and J usage is TRBJ2-7; 14 nucleotides align to TRBD2. With 5 bases clipped from V and 7 bases from J, the junction kept 13 bases outside the gene matches. The CDR3 is 17 residues long. Germline-derived CDR1 and CDR2 are MNHEY and SVGEGT. The CDR3 DNA is TGTGCCAGCAGTACTCTACCGGGACTAGCGGGAGCGAGGGAGCAGTACTTC. Encoded protein: CASSTLPGLAGAREQYF.

This clonotype was counted a few times. The chain uses TRBV2 and TRBJ2-7; D not resolved. Looked up from germline, CDR1 is SNHLY and CDR2 is FYNNEI. The CDR3 runs 13 residues. Trimming took off 6 bases at V and 4 bases at J, with 13 bases between the two ends. For the CDR3, the DNA is TGTGCCAGCAGGATCCGGGCCAGATACGAGCAGTACTTC. Its protein is CASRIRARYEQYF.

This clonotype was recorded a few times. The chain couples TRBV11-1 to TRBJ2-2, with 10 positions matching TRBD2. The ends lost 0 bases at V and 5 bases at J; junction bases unmatched: 3. Germline V gene lookup returns CDR1 SGHAT and CDR2 FQDESV (reference sequence). The CDR3 has 16 amino acids. DNA for the CDR3: TGTGCCAGCAGCTTAGCGGGACTAGCGAGGACCGGGGAGCTGTTTTTT. It specifies CASSLAGLARTGELFF.

V and J are TRBV24-1 and TRBJ1-2, with D possibly matching TRBD1 (6 bases). Trimming took 4 bases from V and 7 from J, leaving 15 bases between them. Per germline, CDR1 KGHDR and CDR2 SFDVKD. The CDR3 has 14 residues. CDR3 sequence (DNA): TGTGCCACCAGTGACCAAGGACAGACTCGTGGCTACACCTTC. It specifies CATSDQGQTRGYTF.

The chain couples TRBV12-3 or TRBV12-4 to TRBJ2-5; TRBD1 matches at 7 bases. The CDR3 consists of 14 residues. Trimming at V came to 5 bases and at J to 5 bases, leaving 8 bases not matched to a gene. This chain's CDR3 is CASSPQGRRETQYF. The CDR3 DNA reads as TGTGCCAGCAGTCCACAGGGGCGGAGGGAGACCCAGTACTTC.